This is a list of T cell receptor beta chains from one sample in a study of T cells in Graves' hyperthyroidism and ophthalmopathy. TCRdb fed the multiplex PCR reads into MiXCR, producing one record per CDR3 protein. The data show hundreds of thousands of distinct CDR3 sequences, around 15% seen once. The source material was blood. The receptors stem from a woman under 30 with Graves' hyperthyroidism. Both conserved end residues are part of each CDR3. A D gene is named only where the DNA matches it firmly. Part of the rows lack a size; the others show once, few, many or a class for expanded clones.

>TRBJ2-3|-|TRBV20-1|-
CSARGAVGGASTDTQYF
TGCAGTGCTAGAGGTGCTGTGGGCGGAGCTAGCACAGATACGCAGTATTTT
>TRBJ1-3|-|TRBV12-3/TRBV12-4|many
CASMGGQSGNTIYF
TGTGCCAGCATGGGGGGCCAGTCTGGAAACACCATATATTTT
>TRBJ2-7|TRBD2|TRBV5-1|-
CASRGRLAGTYEQYF
TGCGCCAGCCGGGGACGACTAGCGGGAACCTACGAGCAGTACTTC
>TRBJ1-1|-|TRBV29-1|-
CSVENPRTDFYTEAFF
TGCAGCGTTGAAAACCCACGGACGGACTTTTACACTGAAGCTTTCTTT
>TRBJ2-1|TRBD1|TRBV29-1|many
CSALGSGTGFLNEQFF
TGCAGCGCCCTGGGGTCGGGGACAGGGTTCCTCAATGAGCAGTTCTTC
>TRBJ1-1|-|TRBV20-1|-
CSAFPGQGEAFF
TGCAGTGCTTTCCCGGGTCAGGGTGAAGCTTTCTTT
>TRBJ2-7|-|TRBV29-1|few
CSVGGSHRGGSYEQYF
TGCAGCGTTGGGGGGTCCCACCGTGGGGGCTCCTACGAGCAGTACTTC
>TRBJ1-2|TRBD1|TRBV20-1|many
CSARRGDRTYGYTF
TGCAGTGCTAGAAGGGGGGACAGGACATATGGCTACACCTTC
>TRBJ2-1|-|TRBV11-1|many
CASSRLIYNEQFF
TGTGCCAGCAGTCGATTGATTTACAATGAGCAGTTCTTC
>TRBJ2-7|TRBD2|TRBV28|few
CASTGTSGFYGVQYF
TGTGCCAGCACCGGGACTAGCGGTTTCTACGGGGTGCAGTACTTC
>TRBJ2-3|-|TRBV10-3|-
CAISEETDTQYF
TGTGCCATCAGTGAGGAGACAGATACGCAGTATTTT
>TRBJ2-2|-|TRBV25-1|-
CASPEFRGPYWSGELFF
TGTGCCAGCCCAGAATTTCGGGGGCCATACTGGTCCGGGGAGCTGTTTTTT
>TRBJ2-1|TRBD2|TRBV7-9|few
CASSAQLAGGPGEQFF
TGTGCCAGCAGCGCCCAACTAGCGGGAGGGCCGGGTGAGCAGTTCTTC
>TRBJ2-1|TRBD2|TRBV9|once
CASSVGGGGGYNEQFF
TGTGCCAGCAGCGTAGGTGGCGGGGGAGGGTACAATGAGCAGTTCTTC
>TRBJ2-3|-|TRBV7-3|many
CASSLEGPAQRTDTQYF
TGTGCCAGCAGTCTAGAGGGCCCGGCCCAACGCACAGATACGCAGTATTTT
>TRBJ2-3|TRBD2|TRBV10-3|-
CAISVGLAGDTQYF
TGTGCCATCAGTGTAGGACTAGCGGGAGATACGCAGTATTTT
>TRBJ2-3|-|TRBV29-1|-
CRGSLGDTQYF
TGCAGGGGGAGTCTGGGAGATACGCAGTATTTT
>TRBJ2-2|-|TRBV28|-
CASSPGGRTAGGLFF
TGTGCCAGCAGTCCCGGGGGCCGCACCGCCGGGGGGCTGTTTTTT
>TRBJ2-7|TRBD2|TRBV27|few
CASAYPGGGNPYEQYF
TGTGCCAGCGCCTACCCCGGGGGGGGGAATCCCTACGAGCAGTACTTC
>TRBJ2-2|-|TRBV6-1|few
CASSEPITGELFF
TGTGCCAGCAGTGAACCGATTACCGGGGAGCTGTTTTTT
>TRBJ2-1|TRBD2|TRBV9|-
CASSAQSFSGSFSSYNEQFF
TGTGCCAGCAGCGCACAATCCTTTAGCGGGAGTTTTAGCTCCTACAATGAGCAGTTCTTC
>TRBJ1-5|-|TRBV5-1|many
CASSEDSSNQPQHF
TGCGCCAGCAGCGAGGACAGTAGCAATCAGCCCCAGCATTTT
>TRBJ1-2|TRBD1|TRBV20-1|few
CSARSTGGYTF
TGCAGTGCTAGGTCGACAGGGGGCTACACCTTC
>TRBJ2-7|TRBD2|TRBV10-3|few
CAISDVGLAAYEQYF
TGTGCCATCAGTGACGTTGGCCTAGCGGCCTACGAGCAGTACTTC
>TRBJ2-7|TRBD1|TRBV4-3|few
CASSQVQGATYEQYF
TGCGCCAGCAGCCAAGTACAGGGGGCGACGTACGAGCAGTACTTC
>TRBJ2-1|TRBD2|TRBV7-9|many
CASSHLAGIYNEQFF
TGTGCCAGCAGCCACCTAGCGGGGATTTACAATGAGCAGTTCTTC
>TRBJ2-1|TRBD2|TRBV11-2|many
CASRRTSGGIREQFF
TGTGCCAGCAGACGGACTAGCGGGGGAATACGTGAGCAGTTCTTC
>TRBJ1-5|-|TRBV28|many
CARPRGENQPQHF
TGTGCCAGGCCGAGGGGTGAGAATCAGCCCCAGCATTTT
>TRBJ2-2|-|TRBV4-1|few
CASSQPGSSTGELFF
TGCGCCAGCAGCCAACCAGGGAGTAGTACCGGGGAGCTGTTTTTT
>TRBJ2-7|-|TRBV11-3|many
CASSLRQEPSYEQYF
TGTGCCAGCAGCTTGCGACAGGAGCCGTCCTACGAGCAGTACTTC
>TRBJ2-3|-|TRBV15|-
CATRGLTDTQYF
TGTGCCACCAGGGGTTTGACAGATACGCAGTATTTT
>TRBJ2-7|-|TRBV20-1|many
CSAMGDNTYEQYF
TGCAGTGCTATGGGCGATAATACCTACGAGCAGTACTTC
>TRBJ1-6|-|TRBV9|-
CASSRPNSPLHF
TGTGCCAGCAGCCGGCCAAATTCACCCCTCCACTTT
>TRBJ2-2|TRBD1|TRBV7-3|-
CASSPRGRVGFTGELFF
TGTGCCAGCAGTCCGAGGGGGCGGGTGGGATTCACCGGGGAGCTGTTTTTT
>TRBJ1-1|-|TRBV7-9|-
CASSLAWGSRDTEAFF
TGTGCCAGCAGCTTAGCGTGGGGCAGCCGGGACACTGAAGCTTTCTTT
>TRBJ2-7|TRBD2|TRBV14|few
CASSPRLATEQYF
TGTGCCAGCAGCCCGCGACTAGCAACCGAGCAGTACTTC
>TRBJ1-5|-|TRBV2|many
CASSVAGGSKQPQHF
TGTGCCAGCAGTGTGGCAGGTGGGTCAAAGCAGCCCCAGCATTTT
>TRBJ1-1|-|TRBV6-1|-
CASLRLDYTEAFF
TGTGCCAGCCTCCGGTTGGATTACACTGAAGCTTTCTTT
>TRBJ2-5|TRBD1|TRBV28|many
CASSSTGEGSQETQYF
TGTGCCAGCAGCAGTACAGGGGAAGGTAGCCAAGAGACCCAGTACTTC